The 16 T cell receptor beta chains listed next were all sequenced from one sample in a study of Graves' ophthalmopathy and Graves' hyperthyroidism. For repertoire sequencing, the TCR beta CDR3 regions were amplified from RNA transcripts. Second-round multiplex PCR came after first-round RT-PCR with HTBI primers. MiXCR, applied by TCRdb to the multiplex PCR reads, yields one record per CDR3 protein. The sample shows hundreds of thousands of distinct CDR3 sequences, roughly two fifths of them seen only once. Material for sequencing was peripheral blood. The receptors derive from an adult man with Graves' ophthalmopathy.

This chain joins TRBV5-1 and TRBJ1-4, with no clear D. Trimming stripped 4 bases from V and 8 bases from J, with 18 bases between. Germline CDR1 and CDR2: SGHRS and YFSETQ. This CDR3 contains 15 residues. The CDR3 coding sequence is TGCGCCAGCAGCCCGTTCGGGCAGGAAGGCGAAAAACTGTTTTTT. Translation: CASSPFGQEGEKLFF.

This clonotype turned up a few times. V gene TRBV7-6 combines with J gene TRBJ1-4; D is uncertain. CDR3 size: 12 residues. Germline loops: CDR1 SGHVS, CDR2 FNYEAQ. The ends were cut back, 8 bases at V and 7 bases at J, with 11 bases in the middle. The CDR3 DNA sequence: TGTGCCAGCCCAGGAGGGTCTGAAAAACTGTTTTTT. It specifies CASPGGSEKLFF.

The chain uses TRBV25-1 and TRBJ2-5; no clear D gene. V lost 6 bases and J 12 bases, leaving 26 bases between the germline ends. Germline V CDR1 and CDR2: MGHDK, SYGVNS. The CDR3 is 15 residues long. In nucleotides, the CDR3 is TGTGCCAGCAGCGAGATAGCAGTGTACCAAGAGGCCGAGTACTTC. Residues: CASSEIAVYQEAEYF.

The chain combines TRBV19 with TRBJ2-2, with D tentatively TRBD1 (5 bases). Looked up from germline, CDR1 is LNHDA and CDR2 is SQIVND (reference sequence). Trimming stripped 6 bases from V and 5 bases from J, with 19 bases between. The CDR3 consists of 16 residues. The CDR3 nucleotides read TGTGCCAGTAGACGACCGTCAGGGTCGGAGACCGGGGAGCTGTTTTTT. The encoded protein is CASRRPSGSETGELFF. Supplemented by reference TRBV19 and TRBJ2-2, the full variable domain reads DGGITQSPKYLFRKEGQNVTLSCEQNLNHDAMYWYRQDPGQGLRLIYYSQIVNDFQKGDIAEGYSVSREKKESFPLTVTSAQKNPTAFYLCASRRPSGSETGELFFGEGSRLTVL.

In regard to this clonotype: The final CDR3 position lacks the conserved phenylalanine or tryptophan, pointing to a likely read error. The DNA is left out, because the CDR3 cannot be placed on it with certainty; the CDR3 is given as TCRdb lists it. The chain has TRBV29-1 and TRBJ2-5; TRBD1 reflects the table's D call only, with no check against the DNA. Germline values: CDR1 SQVTM, CDR2 ANQGSEA. Ends included, the CDR3 has 9 residues. The CDR3 sequence is CSVVTGPIS.

This clonotype occurred a few times. V and J are TRBV3-1 and TRBJ1-2; D is ambiguous. CDR3 length: 13 amino acids. Trimming pared 3 bases from V and 8 bases from J, leaving 13 bases between. Germline V gene lookup returns CDR1 LGHDT and CDR2 YNNKEL (reference sequence). CDR3 protein: CASSQALLSGYTF. CDR3 in DNA: TGTGCCAGCAGCCAGGCTTTGCTTTCGGGCTACACCTTC. The full variable domain, its missing parts supplied by reference TRBV3-1 and TRBJ1-2, is DTAVSQTPKYLVTQMGNDKSIKCEQNLGHDTMYWYKQDSKKFLKIMFSYNNKELIINETVPNRFSPKSPDKAHLNLHINSLELGDSAVYFCASSQALLSGYTFGSGTRLTVV.

The rearrangement links TRBV6-1 to TRBJ1-2, with 10 bases lining up with TRBD1. V trimming: 6 bases; J trimming: 5 bases; junction bases outside the gene matches: 12. This CDR3 spans 16 amino acids. Germline values: CDR1 MNHNS, CDR2 SASEGT. CDR3: CASSKRRDRGSYGYTF. The CDR3 region has the DNA TGTGCCAGCAGCAAGCGCCGGGACAGGGGTAGTTATGGCTACACCTTC.

The chain has TRBV10-3 and TRBJ1-6; D unclear. The V end was cut by 3 bases, the J end by 5 bases, with 23 bases between. Per the germline V gene, CDR1 is ENHRY and CDR2 is SYGVKD. The CDR3 runs 19 residues. The CDR3 DNA sequence: TGTGCCATCAGTGATACCCTTACGTACGGGGTTCCCAATAATTCACCCCTCCACTTT. Its protein product is CAISDTLTYGVPNNSPLHF.

The chain has TRBV7-9 and TRBJ2-7, with TRBD2 matching 8 bases. The CDR3 sequence is 17 residues long. Germline V CDR1 and CDR2: SEHNR, FQNEAQ (reference sequence). The ends lost 4 bases at V and 4 bases at J; junction bases unmatched: 15. The CDR3 DNA follows: TGTGCCAGCAGCTCCCTTTTTTTTAGCGGGGTTTCTTACGAGCAGTACTTC. Its translation is CASSSLFFSGVSYEQYF. The complete variable domain, with remaining parts taken from reference TRBV7-9 and TRBJ2-7, reads DTGVSQNPRHKITKRGQNVTFRCDPISEHNRLYWYRQTLGQGPEFLTYFQNEAQLEKSRLLSDRFSAERPKGSFSTLEIQRTEQGDSAMYLCASSSLFFSGVSYEQYFGPGTRLTVT.

The V call is TRBV12-3 or TRBV12-4, the J call TRBJ2-7; 7 nucleotides agree with TRBD1. The CDR3 totals 14 residues. Germline trimming cut 6 bases from V and 4 bases from J; bases unmatched to any gene: 9. The CDR3, as DNA: TGTGCCAGCAGAATAGGGGGCAAAAAGTACGAGCAGTACTTC. It encodes CASRIGGKKYEQYF.

The sample holds one count of this clonotype. One base away lies a much larger clone, so this may be a sequencing read error. The gene calls are TRBV25-1 and TRBJ2-5; a weak D match, TRBD1 (5 bases). Germline values: CDR1 MGHDK, CDR2 SYGVNS. Trimming shortened V by 3 bases and J by 4 bases, and 12 bases separated the two germline ends. This CDR3 has 14 amino acids. The CDR3 DNA reads as TGTGCCAGCAGTGATCCAGGGCGAAGAGAGACCCAGTACTTC. As protein: CASSDPGRRETQYF.

In regard to this clonotype: This may be a read error: a much more frequent sequence differs by one nucleotide. This rearrangement joins TRBV6-6 to TRBJ1-2; D is unclear. Germline CDR1 reads MNHNY; CDR2 reads SVGAGI (reference sequence). This CDR3 is built from 14 residues. The CDR3 loop reads CTSSTRAGAYGYTF. The CDR3 DNA reads TGTACCAGCAGTACCCGGGCGGGAGCCTATGGCTACACCTTC.

This clonotype is a singleton in its sample. J is TRBJ2-7 and V is TRBV2; D perhaps matches TRBD1 (6 bases). Trimming shortened V by 8 bases and J by 2 bases, and 16 bases separated the two germline ends. There are 14 residues in the CDR3. Germline CDR1 SNHLY, CDR2 FYNNEI. The CDR3 loop reads CASSAGTQAYEQYF. The CDR3 bases are TGTGCCAGCTCCGCCGGGACACAAGCCTACGAGCAGTACTTC.

The chain combines TRBV7-2 with TRBJ2-5, with 10 bases lining up with TRBD2. The V and J ends lost 2 bases and 2 bases, in that order; junction bases with no gene match: 8. This CDR3 contains 17 residues. The germline V gene encodes CDR1 SGHTA and CDR2 FQGNSA. The CDR3, as DNA: TGTGCCAGCAGCTTAATAGCCGGGACTAGCGAGCAAGAGACCCAGTACTTC. This encodes CASSLIAGTSEQETQYF.

In this sample, this clonotype turned up many times. The chain carries TRBV19 and TRBJ1-1; 7 nucleotides align to TRBD1. V shed 5 bases, J shed 4 bases, and the junction held 4 bases outside the gene matches. The germline V gene encodes CDR1 LNHDA and CDR2 SQIVND (reference sequence). The CDR3 totals 13 residues. The CDR3 loop reads CASSVQGGTEAFF. In DNA, the CDR3 is TGTGCCAGTAGTGTTCAGGGGGGCACTGAAGCTTTCTTT.

The chain joins TRBV2 to TRBJ1-6; no reliable D call. Germline V lookup: CDR1 SNHLY, CDR2 FYNNEI. This CDR3 spans 13 amino acids. With 8 bases removed from V and 9 bases from J, the gap between germline ends came to 14 bases. The DNA for the CDR3 is TGTGCCAGCCAAGTGGATCCGAGTTCACCCCTCCACTTT. Translating gives CASQVDPSSPLHF.